The next 19 T cell receptor beta chains were all read from a single sample in a study of CD8+CD57+ T cells in acquired aplastic anemia. Genomic DNA, serving as template, underwent TCR beta VDJ and CDR3 profiling. Using its own MiXCR run on the reads, TCRdb lists one record per CDR3 protein. The sample holds 160,000 or so distinct CDR3 sequences, about 50% seen once. Individuals selected for sequencing had exhibited CD8+CD57+ cell expansion on flow cytometry. Material for sequencing was sorted CD4+, CD8+, or CD8+CD57+ T cells (not recorded which) from PBMCs. The source is a human donor with aplastic anemia.

The chain links TRBV20-1 to TRBJ2-5; D gene ambiguous. CDR1 and CDR2 from the germline V gene are DFQATT and SNEGSKA (reference sequence). This CDR3 region has 10 residues. The V and J ends lost 6 bases and 5 bases respectively, with 7 bases between them. The CDR3 coding sequence is TGCAGTGCCCATTACGAGACCCAGTACTTC. As protein: CSAHYETQYF.

This CDR3 is CSARGGLATGWFQPQHF. The CDR3 bases are TGCAGTGCTAGAGGGGGGTTAGCGACAGGCTGGTTTCAGCCCCAGCATTTT. The chain links TRBV20-1 to TRBJ1-5, with a possible D match to TRBD1 (6 bases). Looked up from germline, CDR1 is DFQATT and CDR2 is SNEGSKA (reference sequence). The V and J ends lost 1 base and 6 bases respectively, with 22 bases between them. The CDR3 totals 17 residues.

With regard to this clonotype: The CDR3 carries no conserved terminal phenylalanine or tryptophan, so it likely arises from a read error. The gene calls are TRBV15 and TRBJ2-1, with 7 nucleotides matching TRBD2. The V gene's germline CDR1 is LNHNV and CDR2 YYDKDF (reference sequence). The junction had 11 bases not matched to a gene; V was cut back by 5 bases and J by 7 bases. This CDR3 is built from 15 residues. The CDR3 protein is CATSQAGREGNEQFS. The CDR3 coding sequence is TGTGCCACCAGCCAGGCGGGCAGGGAGGGGAATGAGCAGTTCTCC.

This clonotype was detected only once. The rearrangement joins TRBV2 to TRBJ2-5, with D perhaps matching TRBD2 (7 bases). The CDR3 has 13 residues. V lost 7 bases and J lost 4, with 13 bases in between. Germline-derived CDR1 and CDR2 are SNHLY and FYNNEI. The CDR3 is CASIRGGRETQYF. In DNA, the CDR3 is TGTGCCAGCATTAGGGGGGGGCGAGAGACCCAGTACTTC.

This clonotype was seen a handful of times. This CDR3 reads CASTHLSPNQPQHF. CDR3 sequence (DNA): TGTGCCAGCACACACCTTAGCCCCAATCAGCCCCAGCATTTT. The chain uses TRBV2 and TRBJ1-5, with unresolved D. The germline V and J ends were trimmed by 7 bases and 3 bases, with 13 bases remaining between them. This CDR3 is built from 14 residues. Germline V gene sequence: CDR1 SNHLY, CDR2 FYNNEI.

This clonotype was seen repeatedly, ten times or more. This rearrangement joins TRBV19 to TRBJ1-2; D possibly corresponds to TRBD1 (5 bases). Germline V gene sequence: CDR1 LNHDA, CDR2 SQIVND (reference sequence). The V end lost 4 bases, the J end lost 1 base, and 13 bases lay between the germline ends. The CDR3 spans 15 residues. This CDR3 is CASSKAGGFNYGYTF. The DNA of the CDR3 is TGTGCCAGTAGTAAGGCGGGGGGATTTAACTATGGCTACACCTTC.

A note on this clonotype: No conserved phenylalanine or tryptophan ends this CDR3, so it is likely a read error. The rearrangement joins TRBV9 to TRBJ2-6, with a possible D match to TRBD1 (6 bases). CDR1 is SGDLS, CDR2 YYNGEE, per germline. The germline V and J ends were trimmed by 6 bases and 0 bases, with 19 bases remaining between them. CDR3 size: 18 residues. CDR3 in amino acids: CASTDQDRHFSGANVLTS. CDR3 sequence (DNA): TGTGCCAGCACGGATCAGGACAGACACTTCTCTGGGGCCAACGTCCTGACTTCC.

The chain carries TRBV7-9 and TRBJ2-3; D call uncertain. The CDR3 runs to 12 residues. V was pared by 6 bases and J by 1 base, with 5 bases between. CDR1 SEHNR and CDR2 FQNEAQ come from the germline V gene (reference sequence). CDR3 loop: CASRAGTDTQYF. The CDR3 coding sequence is TGTGCCAGCAGGGCGGGCACAGATACGCAGTATTTT.

This chain uses TRBV25-1 with TRBJ2-1; weak D call: TRBD2 (5 bases). Germline V gene sequence: CDR1 MGHDK, CDR2 SYGVNS. The CDR3 contains 15 residues. The germline V and J ends were trimmed by 4 bases and 7 bases, with 17 bases remaining between them. The CDR3 bases are TGTGCCAGCAGTGTATTTGGTCTAGCTGGGAATGAGCAGTTCTTC. This translates into CASSVFGLAGNEQFF.

About this clonotype itself: Without the conserved terminal phenylalanine or tryptophan, this CDR3 likely stems from a read error. The chain employs TRBV9 and TRBJ2-3; 10 positions match TRBD2. This CDR3 has 16 residues. The germline V gene has CDR1 SGDLS and CDR2 YYNGEE. J lost 3 bases, V lost 3 bases, and 7 bases had no gene match. CDR3 protein: CASSASGRGPTDTQYL. CDR3 in DNA: TGTGCCAGCAGCGCTAGCGGGAGAGGTCCGACAGATACGCAGTATCTT.

The rearrangement uses TRBV5-6 and TRBJ2-3, with D maybe TRBD1 (5 bases). Deletions cut 0 bases from V and 2 bases from J, with 10 bases between. The germline CDR1 and CDR2 sequences are SGHDT and YYEEEE. The CDR3 is 15 amino acids. The CDR3: CASSLGQGITDTQYF. The CDR3 DNA follows: TGTGCCAGCAGCTTGGGGCAGGGTATCACAGATACGCAGTATTTT. The complete variable domain, with remaining parts taken from reference TRBV5-6 and TRBJ2-3, reads DAGVTQSPTHLIKTRGQQVTLRCSPKSGHDTVSWYQQALGQGPQFIFQYYEEEERQRGNFPDRFSGHQFPNYSSELNVNALLLGDSALYLCASSLGQGITDTQYFGPGTRLTVL.

This clonotype has a count of ten or more. The chain links TRBV20-1 to TRBJ2-7; D is uncertain. The CDR3 runs 14 residues. V was pared by 1 base and J by 4 bases, with 14 bases between. Germline values: CDR1 DFQATT, CDR2 SNEGSKA (reference sequence). The CDR3 is CSARVAEKYYEQYF. CDR3 DNA: TGCAGTGCTAGAGTCGCGGAGAAGTATTACGAGCAGTACTTC.

The rearrangement joins TRBV11-2 to TRBJ2-1, with D unresolved. V lost 1 base, J lost 6 bases, and 16 bases lay in between. Germline V gene sequence: CDR1 SGHAT, CDR2 FQNNGV. The CDR3 loop spans 16 amino acids. The CDR3 protein is CASSLVLGWAGNEQFF. CDR3 nucleotides: TGTGCCAGCAGCTTAGTTTTAGGCTGGGCAGGCAATGAGCAGTTCTTC.

This clonotype was seen many times. The rearrangement joins TRBV24-1 to TRBJ2-1; D not certain. From germline, CDR1 is KGHDR and CDR2 SFDVKD. The CDR3 contains 15 residues. The germline V and J ends were trimmed by 0 bases and 6 bases, with 11 bases remaining between them. CDR3 coding DNA: TGTGCCACCAGTGATTTGGGGGTCGGTGCCAATGAGCAGTTCTTC. Its protein product is CATSDLGVGANEQFF.

This clonotype occurred many times. The J gene is TRBJ2-7, the V gene TRBV7-9; D remains ambiguous. V was shortened by 1 base and J by 4 bases, with 11 bases between the two germline ends. Germline values: CDR1 SEHNR, CDR2 FQNEAQ (reference sequence). The CDR3 totals 14 residues. CDR3 sequence: CASSLGPPRYEQYF. The CDR3, as DNA: TGTGCCAGCAGCTTAGGTCCGCCGAGGTACGAGCAGTACTTC.

This clonotype is a singleton in its sample. This sequence joins TRBV24-1 and TRBJ2-7; 8 positions match TRBD1. CDR3 length equals 14 residues. The J segment lost 1 base and the V segment lost 6 bases, leaving 4 bases of the junction unmatched. Germline loops: CDR1 KGHDR, CDR2 SFDVKD. Here the CDR3 DNA reads TGTGCCACCAGTAAGGGACAGGAGTCCTACGAGCAGTACTTC. Amino acids: CATSKGQESYEQYF.

The rearrangement links TRBV10-3 to TRBJ1-6; no clear D. The V gene lost 3 bases and the J gene lost 5 bases, with 8 bases spanning the gap. This CDR3 is built from 14 residues. Germline lookup yields CDR1 ENHRY and CDR2 SYGVKD. The CDR3 spells CAISDGQDNSPLHF. CDR3 DNA: TGTGCCATCAGTGATGGTCAAGATAATTCACCCCTCCACTTT.

This clonotype appeared a few times. The J gene is TRBJ2-1, the V gene TRBV29-1; possible D gene TRBD2, 6 bases. Trimming left V 1 base short and J 9 bases short, with 19 bases between. CDR1 is SQVTM and CDR2 is ANQGSEA in the germline V gene. The CDR3 runs 15 residues. CDR3 region: CSVEVRGGSPGEQFF. In nucleotides, the CDR3 is TGCAGCGTTGAAGTGAGGGGAGGCTCGCCGGGTGAGCAGTTCTTC.

To note about this clonotype: This may come from a read error, since a much larger clone is one base off. In nucleotides, the CDR3 is TGTGCCAGCAGTTACTCCCTAACCCGCGAGACCCAGTACTTC. It encodes CASSYSLTRETQYF. The chain has TRBV6-2 or TRBV6-3 and TRBJ2-5; unclear D gene. The length of the CDR3 is 14 residues. Trimming stripped 0 bases from V and 5 bases from J, with 10 bases between. Germline loops: CDR1 MNHEY, CDR2 SVGEGT.